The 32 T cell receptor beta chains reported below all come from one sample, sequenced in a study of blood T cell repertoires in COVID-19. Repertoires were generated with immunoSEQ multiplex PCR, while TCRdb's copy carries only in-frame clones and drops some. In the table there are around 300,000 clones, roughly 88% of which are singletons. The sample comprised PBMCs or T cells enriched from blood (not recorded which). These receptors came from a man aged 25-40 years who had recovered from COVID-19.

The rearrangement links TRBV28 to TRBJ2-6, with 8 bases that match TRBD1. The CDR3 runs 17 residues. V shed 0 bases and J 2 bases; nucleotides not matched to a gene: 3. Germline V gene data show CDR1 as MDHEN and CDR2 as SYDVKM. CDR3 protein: CASSLWEDRAGANVLTF. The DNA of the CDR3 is TGTGCCAGCAGTTTATGGGAGGACAGGGCTGGGGCCAACGTCCTGACTTTC.

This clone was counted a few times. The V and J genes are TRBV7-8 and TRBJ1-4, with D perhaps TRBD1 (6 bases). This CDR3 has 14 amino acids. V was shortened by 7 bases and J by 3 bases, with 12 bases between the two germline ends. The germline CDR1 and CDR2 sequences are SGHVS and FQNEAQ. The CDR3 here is CASTKDRANEKLFF. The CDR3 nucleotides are TGTGCCAGCACTAAGGACAGAGCTAATGAAAAACTGTTTTTT.

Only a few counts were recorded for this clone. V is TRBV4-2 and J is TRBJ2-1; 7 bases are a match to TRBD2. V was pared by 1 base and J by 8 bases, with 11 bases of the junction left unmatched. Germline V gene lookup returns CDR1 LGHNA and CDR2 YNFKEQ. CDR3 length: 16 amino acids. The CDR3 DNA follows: TGTGCCAGCAGCCAAGTGGCTGGCGGGGGAGGGGATGAGCAGTTCTTC. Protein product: CASSQVAGGGGDEQFF.

The CDR3 bases are TGCGCCAGCAGTTATCAGACAGGGGGCACTGAAGCTTTCTTT. This translates into CASSYQTGGTEAFF. The chain employs TRBV5-1 and TRBJ1-1, with 9 bases identical to TRBD1. Germline CDR1 reads SGHRS; CDR2 reads YFSETQ. There are 14 residues in the CDR3. J was trimmed by 4 bases and V by 5 bases; bases with no gene match: 6.

CDR3 sequence (DNA): TGTGCCGCCGGATCTACTACTCTTAACAATCAGCCCCAGCATTTT. Encoded protein: CAAGSTTLNNQPQHF. This sequence joins TRBV10-3 and TRBJ1-5, with D unclear. The CDR3 is 15 amino acids. The V end was cut by 11 bases, the J end by 3 bases, with 20 bases between. Germline V gene lookup returns CDR1 ENHRY and CDR2 SYGVKD.

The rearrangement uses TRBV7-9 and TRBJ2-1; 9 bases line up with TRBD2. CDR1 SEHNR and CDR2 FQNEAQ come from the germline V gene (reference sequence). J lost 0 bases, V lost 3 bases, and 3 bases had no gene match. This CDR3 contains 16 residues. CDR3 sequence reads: CASSFSGGASYNEQFF. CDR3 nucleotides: TGTGCCAGCAGCTTTAGCGGGGGTGCCTCCTACAATGAGCAGTTCTTC.

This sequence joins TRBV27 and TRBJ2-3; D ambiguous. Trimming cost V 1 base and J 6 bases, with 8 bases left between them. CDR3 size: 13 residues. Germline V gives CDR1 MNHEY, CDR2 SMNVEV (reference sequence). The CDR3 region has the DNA TGTGCCAGCAGTTTATTCGGGTCTGATACGCAGTATTTT. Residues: CASSLFGSDTQYF.

For the CDR3, the DNA is TGTGCCTGGGGACAGAAAAGCAATCAGCCCCAGCATTTT. This translates into CAWGQKSNQPQHF. This chain uses TRBV28 with TRBJ1-5; 7 bases match TRBD1. The germline V gene has CDR1 MDHEN and CDR2 SYDVKM. With 11 bases clipped from V and 1 base from J, the junction kept 5 bases outside the gene matches. CDR3 length: 13 amino acids.

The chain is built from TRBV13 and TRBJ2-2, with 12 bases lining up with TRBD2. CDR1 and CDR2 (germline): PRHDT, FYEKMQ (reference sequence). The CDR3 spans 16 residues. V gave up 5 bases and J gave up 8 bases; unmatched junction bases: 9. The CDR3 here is CASSHTSGGPLGELFF. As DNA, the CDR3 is TGTGCCAGCAGCCATACTAGCGGGGGGCCCTTGGGGGAGCTGTTTTTT.

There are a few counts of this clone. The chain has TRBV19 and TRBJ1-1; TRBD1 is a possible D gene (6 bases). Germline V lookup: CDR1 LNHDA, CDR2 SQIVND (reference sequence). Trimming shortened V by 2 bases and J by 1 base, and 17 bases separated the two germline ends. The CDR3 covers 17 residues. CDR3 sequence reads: CASSIIWDPTGNTEAFF. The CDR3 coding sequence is TGTGCCAGTAGTATAATTTGGGACCCGACAGGGAACACTGAAGCTTTCTTT.

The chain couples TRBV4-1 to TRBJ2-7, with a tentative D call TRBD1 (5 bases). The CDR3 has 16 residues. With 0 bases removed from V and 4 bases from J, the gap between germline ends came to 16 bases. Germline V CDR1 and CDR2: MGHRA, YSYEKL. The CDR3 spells CASSQDRAGSGYEQYF. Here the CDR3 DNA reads TGCGCCAGCAGCCAAGATCGCGCAGGGTCCGGGTACGAGCAGTACTTC.

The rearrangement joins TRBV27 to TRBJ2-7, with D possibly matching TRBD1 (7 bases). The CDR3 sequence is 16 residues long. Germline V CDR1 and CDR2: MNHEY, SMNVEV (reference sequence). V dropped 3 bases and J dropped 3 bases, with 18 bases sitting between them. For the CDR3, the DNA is TGTGCCAGCAGTTTTCAGGGGGGCGCAGTTGGCTACGAGCAGTACTTC. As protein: CASSFQGGAVGYEQYF.

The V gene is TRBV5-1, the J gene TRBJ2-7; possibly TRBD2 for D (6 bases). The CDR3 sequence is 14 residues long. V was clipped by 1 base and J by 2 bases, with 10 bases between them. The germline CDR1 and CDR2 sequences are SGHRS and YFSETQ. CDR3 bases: TGCGCCAGCAGCTTGCTCGGGGAGGCCTACGAGCAGTACTTC. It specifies CASSLLGEAYEQYF.

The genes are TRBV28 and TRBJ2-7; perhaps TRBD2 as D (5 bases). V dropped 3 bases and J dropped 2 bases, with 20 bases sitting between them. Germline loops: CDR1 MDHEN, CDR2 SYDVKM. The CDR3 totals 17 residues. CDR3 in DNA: TGTGCCAGCAGTTTCAACCCTAAAGGGCGGGCGACCTACGAGCAGTACTTC. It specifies CASSFNPKGRATYEQYF.

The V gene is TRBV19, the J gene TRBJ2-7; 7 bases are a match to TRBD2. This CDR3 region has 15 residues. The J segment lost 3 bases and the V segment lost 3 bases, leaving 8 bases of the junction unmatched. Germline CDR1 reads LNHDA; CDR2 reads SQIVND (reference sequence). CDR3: CASSIPLREGYEQYF. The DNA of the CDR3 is TGTGCCAGTAGTATTCCCTTGAGGGAGGGCTACGAGCAGTACTTC.

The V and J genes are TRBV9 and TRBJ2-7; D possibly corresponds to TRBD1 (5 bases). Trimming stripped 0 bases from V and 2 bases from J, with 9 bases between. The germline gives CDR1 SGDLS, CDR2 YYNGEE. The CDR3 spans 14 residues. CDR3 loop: CASSVGGFTYEQYF. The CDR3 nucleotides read TGTGCCAGCAGCGTAGGGGGCTTCACCTACGAGCAGTACTTC.

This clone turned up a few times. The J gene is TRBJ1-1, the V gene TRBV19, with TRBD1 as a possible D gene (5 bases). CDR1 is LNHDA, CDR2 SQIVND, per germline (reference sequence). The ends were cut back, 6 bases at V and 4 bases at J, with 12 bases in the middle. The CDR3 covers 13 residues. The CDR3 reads CASSAQAFTEAFF. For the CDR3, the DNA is TGTGCCAGTAGCGCACAGGCCTTCACTGAAGCTTTCTTT. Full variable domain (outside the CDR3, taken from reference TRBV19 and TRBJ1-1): DGGITQSPKYLFRKEGQNVTLSCEQNLNHDAMYWYRQDPGQGLRLIYYSQIVNDFQKGDIAEGYSVSREKKESFPLTVTSAQKNPTAFYLCASSAQAFTEAFFGQGTRLTVV.

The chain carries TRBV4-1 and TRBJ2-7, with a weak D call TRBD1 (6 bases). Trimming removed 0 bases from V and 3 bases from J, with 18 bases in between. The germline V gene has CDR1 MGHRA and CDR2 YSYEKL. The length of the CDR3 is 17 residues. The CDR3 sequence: CASSQDIETGNLYEQYF. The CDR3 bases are TGCGCCAGCAGCCAAGATATAGAGACAGGTAATCTCTACGAGCAGTACTTC.

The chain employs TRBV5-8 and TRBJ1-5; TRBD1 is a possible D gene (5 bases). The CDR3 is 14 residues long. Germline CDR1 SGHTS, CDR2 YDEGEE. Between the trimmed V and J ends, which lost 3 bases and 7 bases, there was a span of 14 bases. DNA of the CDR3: TGTGCCAGCAGCTCCAGGGCCGGGGGGCAGCCCCAGCATTTT. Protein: CASSSRAGGQPQHF.

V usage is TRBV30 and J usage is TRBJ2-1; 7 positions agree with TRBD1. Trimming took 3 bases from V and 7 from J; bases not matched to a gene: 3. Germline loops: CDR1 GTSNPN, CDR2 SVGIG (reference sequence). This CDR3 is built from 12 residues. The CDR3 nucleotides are TGTGCCTGGAGGGACAGGAGGAATGAGCAGTTCTTC. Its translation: CAWRDRRNEQFF.

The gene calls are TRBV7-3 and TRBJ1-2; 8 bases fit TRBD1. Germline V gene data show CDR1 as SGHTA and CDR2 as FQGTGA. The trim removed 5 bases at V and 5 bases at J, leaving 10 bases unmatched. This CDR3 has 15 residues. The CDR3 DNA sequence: TGTGCCAGCAGCCCCGCTACAGGGGGTTGGTATGGCTACACCTTC. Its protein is CASSPATGGWYGYTF.

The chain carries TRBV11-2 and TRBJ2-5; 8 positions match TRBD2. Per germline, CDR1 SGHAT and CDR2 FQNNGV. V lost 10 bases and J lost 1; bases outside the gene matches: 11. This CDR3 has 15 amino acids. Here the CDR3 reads CATSRSGGPQETQYF. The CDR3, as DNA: TGTGCCACTTCAAGATCGGGGGGGCCCCAAGAGACCCAGTACTTC.

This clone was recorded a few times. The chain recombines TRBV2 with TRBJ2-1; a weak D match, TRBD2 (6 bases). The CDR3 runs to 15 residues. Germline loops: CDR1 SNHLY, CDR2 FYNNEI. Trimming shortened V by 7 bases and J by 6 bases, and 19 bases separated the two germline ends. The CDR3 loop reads CASTEAGLSGNEQFF. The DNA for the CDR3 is TGTGCCAGCACAGAAGCGGGTCTGAGCGGCAATGAGCAGTTCTTC.

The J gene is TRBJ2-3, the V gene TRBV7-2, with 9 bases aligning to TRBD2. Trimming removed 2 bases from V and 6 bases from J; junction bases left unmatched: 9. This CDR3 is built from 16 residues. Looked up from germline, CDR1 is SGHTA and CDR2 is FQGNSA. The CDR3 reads CASSLWDSGGEDTQYF. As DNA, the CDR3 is TGTGCCAGCAGCTTATGGGATAGCGGGGGTGAGGATACGCAGTATTTT.

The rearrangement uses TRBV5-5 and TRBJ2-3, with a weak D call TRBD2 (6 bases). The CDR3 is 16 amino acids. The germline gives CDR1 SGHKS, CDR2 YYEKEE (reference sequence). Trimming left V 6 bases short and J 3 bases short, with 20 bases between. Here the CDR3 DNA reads TGTGCCAGCATTCCGGGAGCCCCGGGGGTTACAGATACGCAGTATTTT. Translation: CASIPGAPGVTDTQYF.

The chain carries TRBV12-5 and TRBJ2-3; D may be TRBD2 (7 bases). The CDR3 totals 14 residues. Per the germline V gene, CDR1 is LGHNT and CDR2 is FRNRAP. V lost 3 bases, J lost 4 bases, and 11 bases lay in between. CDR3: CASGFGGQADTQYF. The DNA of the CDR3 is TGTGCTAGTGGTTTCGGGGGGCAGGCAGATACGCAGTATTTT.

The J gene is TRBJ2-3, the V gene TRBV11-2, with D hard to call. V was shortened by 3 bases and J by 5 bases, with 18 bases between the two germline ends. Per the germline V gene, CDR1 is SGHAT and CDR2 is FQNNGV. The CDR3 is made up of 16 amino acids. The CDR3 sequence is CASSFSIATRRDTQYF. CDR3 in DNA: TGTGCCAGCAGCTTCTCAATAGCCACTCGACGAGATACGCAGTATTTT.

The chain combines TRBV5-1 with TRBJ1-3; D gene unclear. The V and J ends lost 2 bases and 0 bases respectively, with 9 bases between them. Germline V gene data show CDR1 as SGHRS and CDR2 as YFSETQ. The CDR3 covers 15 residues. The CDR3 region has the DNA TGCGCCAGCAGCTTTGCAGGACTCTCTGGAAACACCATATATTTT. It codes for CASSFAGLSGNTIYF.

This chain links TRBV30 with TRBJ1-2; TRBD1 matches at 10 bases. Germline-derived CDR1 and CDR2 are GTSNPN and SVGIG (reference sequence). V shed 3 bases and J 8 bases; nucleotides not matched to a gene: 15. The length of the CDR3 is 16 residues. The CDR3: CAWRLMGDRGTGGYTF. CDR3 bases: TGTGCCTGGAGGTTAATGGGGGACAGGGGAACGGGAGGCTACACCTTC.

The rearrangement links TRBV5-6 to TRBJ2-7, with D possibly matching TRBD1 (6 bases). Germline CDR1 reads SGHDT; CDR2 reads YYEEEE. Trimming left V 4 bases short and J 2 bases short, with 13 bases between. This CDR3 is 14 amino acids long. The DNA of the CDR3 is TGTGCCAGCAGCATACTGACAGGAACCTACGAGCAGTACTTC. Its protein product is CASSILTGTYEQYF. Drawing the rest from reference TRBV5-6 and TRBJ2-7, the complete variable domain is DAGVTQSPTHLIKTRGQQVTLRCSPKSGHDTVSWYQQALGQGPQFIFQYYEEEERQRGNFPDRFSGHQFPNYSSELNVNALLLGDSALYLCASSILTGTYEQYFGPGTRLTVT.

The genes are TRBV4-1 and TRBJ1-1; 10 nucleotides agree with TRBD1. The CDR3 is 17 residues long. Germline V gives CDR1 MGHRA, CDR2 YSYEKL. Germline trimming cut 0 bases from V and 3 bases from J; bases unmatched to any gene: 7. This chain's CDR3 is CASSQEKGGTGDTEAFF. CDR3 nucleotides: TGCGCCAGCAGCCAAGAAAAGGGCGGGACAGGGGACACTGAAGCTTTCTTT.

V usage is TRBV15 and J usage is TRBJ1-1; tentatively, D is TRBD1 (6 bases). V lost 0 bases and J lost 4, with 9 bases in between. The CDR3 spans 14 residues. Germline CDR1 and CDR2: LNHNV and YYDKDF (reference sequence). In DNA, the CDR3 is TGTGCCACCAGCAGAGATAGGGGGGGCACTGAAGCTTTCTTT. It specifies CATSRDRGGTEAFF.